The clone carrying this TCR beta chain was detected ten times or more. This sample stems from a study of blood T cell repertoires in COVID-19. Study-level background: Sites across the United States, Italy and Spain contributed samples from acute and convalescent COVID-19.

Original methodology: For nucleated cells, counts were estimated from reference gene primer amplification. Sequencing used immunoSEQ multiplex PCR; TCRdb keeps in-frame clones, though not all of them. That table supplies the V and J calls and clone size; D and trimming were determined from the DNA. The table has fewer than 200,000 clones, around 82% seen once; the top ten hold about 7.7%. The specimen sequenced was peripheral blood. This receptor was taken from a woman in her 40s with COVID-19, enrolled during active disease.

The CDR3 protein is CARIRIGRPQHF. The DNA for the CDR3 is TGTGCCAGAATCCGAATCGGGAGGCCCCAGCATTTT. The genes are TRBV5-3 and TRBJ1-5; D is ambiguous. TRBV5-3 is labeled an ORF, and its function is uncertain. The CDR3 extends over 12 amino acids. Between the trimmed V and J ends, which lost 6 bases and 9 bases, there was a span of 13 bases.